Here is one TCR beta chain with its context. Many counts were recorded for this clonotype. It has no known antigen specificity. It has no much larger one-base neighbor in the sample; base qualities were not kept. The meaning of the sample's time point label: persistent/refractory GD, antithyroid drugs over 5 years with positive TRAb. RNA was extracted from PBMCs in TRIzol for both TCR sequencing and RNA sequencing. The diagnosis of Graves' disease followed American Thyroid Association guidelines. Patients were recruited from an endocrinology department in Xi'an, China. Each patient gave around 9.2 milliliters of peripheral blood, collected in an EDTA anticoagulant tube. Ficoll Paque Plus density gradient separation was used to isolate PBMCs, and no further T cell sorting was performed. An Agilent 2100 Bioanalyzer and agarose gel were used to check RNA quality, and a NanoDrop 2000 was used to measure RNA concentration.

Receptors were amplified or captured by multiplex PCR. The sample was run on an Illumina HiSeq 4000. TCR beta libraries were built with iRepertoire HTBI primers and Arm-PCR amplification of CDR3 regions. Gel purification was performed on PCR products prior to sequencing. Under the source paper's analysis protocol: Across samples, some 62 TRBV and 12 to 15 TRBJ segments were identified and used for gene usage analysis of CDR3 amino acid clonotypes. Filtered high-quality paired reads were merged into contigs using COPE and FqMerger. BLAST was used to align contigs to IMGT TRBV, TRBD and TRBJ reference genes, with CDR3 defined following IMGT. Any clonotype with a frequency above 0.1% was classified as a highly expanded clone. Shannon entropy was used to measure repertoire diversity, and the Gini coefficient was used to measure V-J evenness. A clonotype was considered public if more than one individual shared it. TCRdb reprocessed the public reads (quality trimming at Q25 with fastp, clone calling with MiXCR) and kept in-frame beta chains. Every distinct CDR3 protein forms one entry, paired with its most common genes and DNA. TCRdb assigned the V and J calls; the authors' analysis was not used. Present in this sample are 360,000 or so distinct CDR3 sequences, roughly 25% of which were seen just once. The ten largest account for approximately 30% of the sample.

Between the V and J ends, shortened by 5 bases and 2 bases respectively, the junction contains 12 bases. Its CDR3 holds 14 amino acids, cysteine through phenylalanine. Solely the CDR3 DNA is kept, with 42 bases framed from the first base. This sample was included in a study of regulatory T cells in long-lasting Graves disease (dated by TCRdb to the early 2020s). Background for the entire study: Persistent Graves' disease was defined as persistently positive TSH receptor autoantibodies together with antithyroid drug treatment for over 5 years. Persistent Graves' disease patients were compared with newly diagnosed Graves' disease patients by peripheral blood TCR sequencing and RNA sequencing. The study was registered as a clinical trial and conducted in China. A total of some 33 samples were covered by TCR sequencing, comprising around 13 persistent and around 20 newly diagnosed Graves' disease patients. Persistent Graves' disease patients in the clinical cohort had taken antithyroid drugs for about 10.3 years on average.

Overall results and qualifications from the work: Only peripheral blood was studied, because thyroid tissue, the primary lesion, was inaccessible. Persistent disease showed preferential use of TRBV28, TRBJ1-2 and TRBJ2-5, whereas newly diagnosed disease favored TRBV20-1 and TRBJ2-1. Lower TCR Shannon entropy and fewer highly expanded clones were observed in persistent Graves' disease patients than in newly diagnosed patients, which suggested clonal expansion. The authors noted that the small sample size was a limitation that may lower accuracy. Persistent patients shared more public clonotypes among themselves (around 2,700) than newly diagnosed patients did (roughly 920). Only the TCR beta chain was sequenced and analyzed.

This chain joins TRBV12-3 or TRBV12-4 to TRBJ1-1; the D gene is perhaps TRBD1, on 6 matching bases. This sequence originates from a middle-aged woman with Graves disease. Donor details come from another sample of the same person, matched by shared clones. The sequences come from peripheral blood mononuclear cells (PBMCs), collected when the disease was refractory, from a patient treated with antithyroid drugs. The DNA reads TGTGCCAGCAGTCTCAGGGGCGCTAACACTGAAGCTTTCTTT. Protein translation: CASSLRGANTEAFF.